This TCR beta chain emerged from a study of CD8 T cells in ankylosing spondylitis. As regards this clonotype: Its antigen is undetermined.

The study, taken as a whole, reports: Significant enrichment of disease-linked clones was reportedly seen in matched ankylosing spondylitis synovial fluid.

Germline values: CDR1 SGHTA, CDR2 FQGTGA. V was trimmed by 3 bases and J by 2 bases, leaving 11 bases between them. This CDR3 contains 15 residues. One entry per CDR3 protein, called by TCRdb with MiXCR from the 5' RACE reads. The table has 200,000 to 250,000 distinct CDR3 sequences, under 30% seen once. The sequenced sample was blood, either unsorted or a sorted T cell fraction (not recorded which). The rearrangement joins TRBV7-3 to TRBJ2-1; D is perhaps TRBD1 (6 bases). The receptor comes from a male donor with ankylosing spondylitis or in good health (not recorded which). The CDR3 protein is CASSFYREPYNEQFF. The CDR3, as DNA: TGTGCCAGCAGCTTCTACAGGGAACCCTACAATGAGCAGTTCTTC.